This T cell receptor (beta chain) was recorded in a study of cytomegalovirus exposure and HLA in healthy donors. Study outcomes and limitations: TCR beta sequences numbering more than 15,000 were associated with HLA alleles at 0.05 false discovery rate in a later analysis. There were reportedly fewer N-insertions in an Asian-associated ancestry cluster than the approximately 670-donor mean, in a later analysis. Prediction of most subjects' HLA-A and HLA-B alleles by TCR beta sequences was reportedly accurate.

Unmatched junction bases numbered 7, after V lost 4 bases and J lost 2 bases. Germline CDR1 reads MDHEN; CDR2 reads SYDVKM. The CDR3 is made up of 17 amino acids. The PCR was carried out with 60 Vbeta primers and 13 Jbeta primers. Assay: immunoSEQ multiplex PCR; the TCRdb copy retains only in-frame clones and omits some. Of about 200,000 clones listed, roughly 83% are singletons. A single count supports this clone. Antigen unknown. As for the donors, each was a healthy bone marrow donor. The sequence came from a girl between 5 and 17 years old in good health and CMV-seronegative. The sample taken for sequencing was PBMCs. J is TRBJ2-4 and V is TRBV28, with TRBD2 matching over 11 bases. The CDR3 DNA is TGTGCCAGCAGTTCCCCGGGACTAGCGGACACCAAAAACATTCAGTACTTC. It is translated as CASSSPGLADTKNIQYF.